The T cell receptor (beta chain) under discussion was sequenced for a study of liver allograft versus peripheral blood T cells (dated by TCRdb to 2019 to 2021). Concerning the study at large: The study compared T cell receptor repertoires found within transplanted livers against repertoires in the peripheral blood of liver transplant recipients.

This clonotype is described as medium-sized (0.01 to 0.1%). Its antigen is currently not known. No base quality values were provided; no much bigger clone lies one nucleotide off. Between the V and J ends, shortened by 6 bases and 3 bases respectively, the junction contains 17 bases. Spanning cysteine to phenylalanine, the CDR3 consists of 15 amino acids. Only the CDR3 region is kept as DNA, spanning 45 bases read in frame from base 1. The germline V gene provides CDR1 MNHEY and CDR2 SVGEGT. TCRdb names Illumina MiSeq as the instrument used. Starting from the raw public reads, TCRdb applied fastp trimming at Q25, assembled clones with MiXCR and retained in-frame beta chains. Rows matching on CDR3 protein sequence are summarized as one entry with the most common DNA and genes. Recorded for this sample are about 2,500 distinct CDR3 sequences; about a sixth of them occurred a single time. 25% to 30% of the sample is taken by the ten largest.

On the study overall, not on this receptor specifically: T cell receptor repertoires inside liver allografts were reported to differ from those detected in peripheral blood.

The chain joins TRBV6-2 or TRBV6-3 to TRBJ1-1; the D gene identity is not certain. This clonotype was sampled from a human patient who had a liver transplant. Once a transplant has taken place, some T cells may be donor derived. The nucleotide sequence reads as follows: TGTGCCAGCAGCCCTCCTCTAATGTGGGACACTGAAGCTTTCTTT. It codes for CASSPPLMWDTEAFF.